A single T cell receptor beta chain is shown here with its context. The data originate from a study of blood T cell repertoires in COVID-19. The CDR3 runs 12 residues. Germline loops: CDR1 SGHAT, CDR2 FQNNGV. The V end was cut by 7 bases, the J end by 11 bases, with 14 bases between. How the authors handled the data: Reference gene primer amplification in the assay estimated nucleated cell counts. This table comes from immunoSEQ multiplex PCR, and its TCRdb copy is limited to in-frame clones, with some not included. D and trimming were read from the DNA, whereas the V and J calls and clone size are those reported in that table. The repertoire includes 74,000 or so clones, 85% to 90% of them detected once, and approximately 2.9% sits in the top ten.

The V gene is TRBV11-2, the J gene TRBJ1-4, with D tentatively TRBD1 (5 bases). The source is a man aged 50 or older with acute or convalescent COVID-19. The sample consisted of peripheral blood. CDR3 sequence reads: CASTFNGGKLFF. CDR3 nucleotide sequence: TGTGCCAGCACCTTTAATGGGGGGAAACTGTTTTTT.